Presented here are 21 T cell receptor beta chains from one specimen sequenced in a study of cytomegalovirus exposure and HLA in healthy donors. The PCR was carried out with 60 Vbeta primers and 13 Jbeta primers. Some clones are missing from TCRdb's copy, which holds only in-frame ones; the method was immunoSEQ multiplex PCR. The sample records some 120,000 clones, roughly a sixth being singletons. The source material was PBMCs. Source of these receptors: a female donor in good health and CMV-seropositive.

This clone was recorded a few times. V gene TRBV13 combines with J gene TRBJ2-7; 8 nucleotides match TRBD2. Germline CDR1 and CDR2: PRHDT and FYEKMQ (reference sequence). Trimming at V came to 5 bases and at J to 0 bases, leaving 18 bases not matched to a gene. The CDR3 extends over 19 amino acids. CDR3 protein: CASSITLYKRGKISYEQYF. The CDR3 bases are TGTGCCAGCAGCATAACCCTTTATAAGCGGGGGAAAATCTCCTACGAGCAGTACTTC. The full variable domain, its missing parts supplied by reference TRBV13 and TRBJ2-7, is AAGVIQSPRHLIKEKRETATLKCYPIPRHDTVYWYQQGPGQDPQFLISFYEKMQSDKGSIPDRFSAQQFSDYHSELNMSSLELGDSALYFCASSITLYKRGKISYEQYFGPGTRLTVT.

The chain links TRBV19 to TRBJ1-1; 7 bases are shared with TRBD1. Germline lookup yields CDR1 LNHDA and CDR2 SQIVND (reference sequence). J gave up 4 bases and V 0 bases, and 8 bases lay outside the gene matches. CDR3 size: 16 residues. The CDR3 is CASSIDPGTASTEAFF. CDR3 DNA sequence: TGTGCCAGTAGTATAGACCCCGGGACAGCAAGCACTGAAGCTTTCTTT.

The chain joins TRBV5-6 to TRBJ1-2, with TRBD1 identical over 7 bases. The germline gives CDR1 SGHDT, CDR2 YYEEEE. The J segment lost 7 bases and the V segment lost 2 bases, leaving 11 bases of the junction unmatched. The CDR3 sequence is 15 residues long. CDR3 sequence reads: CASSFTGAYTGGYTF. The CDR3 region has the DNA TGTGCCAGCAGCTTTACAGGGGCCTATACGGGTGGCTACACCTTC.

This clone was seen more than once but under ten times. The rearrangement uses TRBV4-3 and TRBJ2-5; TRBD2 matches 8 bases. The CDR3 length is 18 residues. Looked up from germline, CDR1 is LGHNA and CDR2 is YSLEER. V dropped 1 base and J dropped 5; count of bases not matched to a gene: 15. CDR3 nucleotide sequence: TGCGCCAGCAGCCAAGTCGAATTACGGCTAGCGGGCATCGAGACCCAGTACTTC. Translation: CASSQVELRLAGIETQYF.

This clone was seen more than once but under ten times. This rearrangement joins TRBV18 to TRBJ1-4; D might be TRBD1 (5 bases). CDR1 is KGHSH and CDR2 is LQKENI in the germline V gene. The CDR3 totals 13 residues. Deletions cut 4 bases from V and 8 bases from J, with 11 bases between. In nucleotides, the CDR3 is TGTGCCAGCTCACGAGGGGAGGAGGAAAAACTGTTTTTT. This sequence encodes CASSRGEEEKLFF.

The chain couples TRBV20-1 to TRBJ1-2, with D possibly being TRBD1 (6 bases). V was cut by 6 bases and J by 6 bases, with 11 bases left in between. The CDR3 extends over 11 amino acids. The V gene's germline CDR1 is DFQATT and CDR2 SNEGSKA (reference sequence). CDR3 sequence reads: CSADSKDGYTF. CDR3 DNA sequence: TGCAGTGCGGACAGTAAAGATGGCTACACCTTC.

The genes are TRBV6-5 and TRBJ1-1; D not resolved. V lost 6 bases and J lost 0, with 11 bases in between. CDR1 and CDR2 (germline): MNHEY, SVGAGI. CDR3 length: 14 amino acids. The CDR3 bases are TGTGCCAGCAGCCTCTTCACAATGAACACTGAAGCTTTCTTT. Translation gives CASSLFTMNTEAFF.

The chain links TRBV27 to TRBJ2-5; TRBD1 matches 7 bases. Germline CDR1 and CDR2: MNHEY and SMNVEV (reference sequence). The CDR3 is made up of 14 amino acids. V shed 6 bases and J 3 bases; nucleotides not matched to a gene: 7. CDR3 sequence reads: CASSWVQGEETQYF. The CDR3, as DNA: TGTGCCAGCAGCTGGGTGCAGGGGGAAGAGACCCAGTACTTC.

The chain couples TRBV4-2 to TRBJ1-4, with D perhaps TRBD1 (5 bases). The V gene's germline CDR1 is LGHNA and CDR2 YNFKEQ. V was trimmed by 1 base and J by 0 bases, leaving 15 bases between them. The CDR3 has 18 residues. This CDR3 is CASSQVRGTPTTNEKLFF. The CDR3 DNA follows: TGTGCCAGCAGCCAAGTGCGGGGGACGCCGACAACTAATGAAAAACTGTTTTTT.

The genes are TRBV5-4 and TRBJ2-3; a weak D match, TRBD1 (5 bases). Germline V gene data show CDR1 as SGHNT and CDR2 as YYREEE (reference sequence). The CDR3 is 12 amino acids. V was trimmed by 4 bases and J by 6 bases, leaving 9 bases between them. DNA for the CDR3: TGTGCCAGCAGCACCTCAGGGGATACGCAGTATTTT. It encodes CASSTSGDTQYF.

J is TRBJ2-1 and V is TRBV15, with TRBD1 matching 12 bases. The CDR3 covers 15 residues. J lost 8 bases, V lost 4 bases, and 6 bases had no gene match. Germline-derived CDR1 and CDR2 are LNHNV and YYDKDF (reference sequence). The CDR3 here is CATSNRDRGRDEQFF. The CDR3 bases are TGTGCCACCAGCAACCGGGACAGGGGGCGGGATGAGCAGTTCTTC.

This clone was picked up a small number of times. The chain couples TRBV10-3 to TRBJ2-3; 13 bases line up with TRBD2. CDR3 length: 16 residues. Germline V CDR1 and CDR2: ENHRY, SYGVKD. The J segment lost 2 bases and the V segment lost 4 bases, leaving 3 bases of the junction unmatched. Here the CDR3 reads CAISGTSGGPTDTQYF. Written as DNA, the CDR3 is TGTGCCATCAGTGGGACTAGCGGGGGACCCACAGATACGCAGTATTTT.

This clone was observed a handful of times. CDR3 in DNA: TGTGCCATCGGGACTTCCCAAGAGACCCAGTACTTC. Protein: CAIGTSQETQYF. V is TRBV10-3 and J is TRBJ2-5; D possibly corresponds to TRBD2 (6 bases). This CDR3 spans 12 amino acids. V lost 8 bases and J lost 1, with 8 bases in between. Per the germline V gene, CDR1 is ENHRY and CDR2 is SYGVKD.

This clone was seen a handful of times. This sequence joins TRBV29-1 and TRBJ1-1, with TRBD1 as a possible D gene (5 bases). The V end was cut by 3 bases, the J end by 6 bases, with 11 bases between. The CDR3 has 12 residues. Germline CDR1 reads SQVTM; CDR2 reads ANQGSEA. The chain's CDR3 is CSVEGLGSEAFF. DNA for the CDR3: TGCAGCGTTGAGGGACTGGGGTCTGAAGCTTTCTTT.

The chain uses TRBV4-3 and TRBJ1-2; tentative D call: TRBD1 (5 bases). Germline values: CDR1 LGHNA, CDR2 YSLEER. CDR3 length equals 15 residues. The germline V and J ends were trimmed by 3 bases and 5 bases, with 16 bases remaining between them. The CDR3 protein is CASSHQTREGYGYTF. The CDR3, as DNA: TGCGCCAGCAGCCACCAAACCAGGGAGGGATATGGCTACACCTTC.

The chain carries TRBV6-5 and TRBJ1-2, with 8 positions matching TRBD1. Germline CDR1 and CDR2: MNHEY and SVGAGI. J lost 4 bases, V lost 7 bases, and 8 bases had no gene match. This CDR3 comprises 14 residues. The CDR3 bases are TGTGCCAGCAATCCTTTACAGGGGGGCTATGGCTACACCTTC. It is translated as CASNPLQGGYGYTF.

This clone came up a few times. This rearrangement joins TRBV2 to TRBJ2-3, with 7 bases aligning to TRBD1. Trimming cost V 7 bases and J 2 bases; bases outside gene matches: 6. The CDR3 extends over 14 amino acids. In germline, CDR1 is SNHLY, CDR2 FYNNEI. The CDR3 region is CASKWGQSTDTQYF. For the CDR3, the DNA is TGTGCCAGCAAGTGGGGACAGTCCACAGATACGCAGTATTTT.

The count of this clone is one. V is TRBV27 and J is TRBJ2-7; 14 bases agree with TRBD2. CDR3 length: 15 amino acids. V was clipped by 5 bases and J by 4 bases; unmatched bases: 4. CDR1 is MNHEY, CDR2 SMNVEV, per germline (reference sequence). CDR3 protein: CASSPGTSGRYEQYF. CDR3 DNA: TGTGCCAGCAGTCCCGGGACTAGCGGGAGATACGAGCAGTACTTC.

The rearrangement links TRBV5-1 to TRBJ1-1, with D unresolved. Trimming removed 0 bases from V and 0 bases from J, with 15 bases in between. Germline CDR1 and CDR2: SGHRS and YFSETQ. The length of the CDR3 is 17 residues. Here the CDR3 reads CASSLGQTPAMNTEAFF. The CDR3 DNA is TGCGCCAGCAGCTTGGGGCAGACTCCGGCCATGAACACTGAAGCTTTCTTT. The full variable domain, rest sourced from reference TRBV5-1 and TRBJ1-1, is KAGVTQTPRYLIKTRGQQVTLSCSPISGHRSVSWYQQTPGQGLQFLFEYFSETQRNKGNFPGRFSGRQFSNSRSEMNVSTLELGDSALYLCASSLGQTPAMNTEAFFGQGTRLTVV.

This chain's CDR3 is CASSLFPGVTDEKETQYF. The CDR3 DNA sequence: TGTGCCAGCAGCTTATTCCCGGGGGTGACCGATGAGAAAGAGACCCAGTACTTC. This chain connects TRBV13 to TRBJ2-5; D possibly corresponds to TRBD2 (6 bases). Germline assignment: CDR1 PRHDT and CDR2 FYEKMQ (reference sequence). Trimming removed 2 bases from V and 3 bases from J, with 22 bases in between. This CDR3 is 18 amino acids long.

The chain is built from TRBV30 and TRBJ1-6, with D uncertain. Germline CDR1 is GTSNPN and CDR2 is SVGIG (reference sequence). This CDR3 comprises 14 residues. The V and J ends lost 6 bases and 8 bases respectively, with 17 bases between them. The chain's CDR3 is CACNFDGLHSPLHF. CDR3 DNA sequence: TGTGCCTGTAACTTCGACGGACTTCATTCACCCCTCCACTTT.